Below, 12 T cell receptor beta chains from the same sample are listed, as sequenced in a study of sequential checkpoint blockade in melanoma. Sequencing was performed with immunoSEQ multiplex PCR; in TCRdb, only in-frame clones are kept and a portion is missing. The sample comprises 18,000 or so clones, roughly two thirds of which are singletons, and approximately 20% rests with the top ten. Treatment specified: randomized to nivolumab then ipilimumab (arm A) or the reverse (arm B). The specimen was CD8+ T cells sorted from blood (inferred from file names), collected from a patient given nivolumab and ipilimumab in sequence. The receptors originated from a human donor with melanoma.

The chain links TRBV2 to TRBJ1-5; perhaps TRBD1 as D (6 bases). The CDR3 has 14 residues. The germline V and J ends were trimmed by 4 bases and 5 bases, with 12 bases remaining between them. CDR1 is SNHLY, CDR2 FYNNEI, per germline. The CDR3 loop reads CASSAQGQDQPQHF. In nucleotides, the CDR3 is TGTGCCAGCAGTGCCCAGGGGCAGGATCAGCCCCAGCATTTT.

The chain joins TRBV4-1 to TRBJ1-1; D not resolved. CDR3 length: 15 amino acids. The V end was cut by 1 base, the J end by 1 base, with 10 bases between. Germline CDR1 reads MGHRA; CDR2 reads YSYEKL. The CDR3 region is CASSQGASENTEAFF. CDR3 sequence (DNA): TGCGCCAGCAGCCAAGGGGCGTCGGAGAACACTGAAGCTTTCTTT.

The chain combines TRBV28 with TRBJ2-5; the D gene is possibly TRBD1 (6 bases). V shed 5 bases and J shed 7 bases, with 17 bases lying between them. CDR3 size: 14 residues. CDR1 is MDHEN and CDR2 is SYDVKM in the germline V gene. In DNA form, the CDR3 reads TGTGCCAGCAGTCTCTTAACAGGGTACGGGACCCAGTACTTC. Translation gives CASSLLTGYGTQYF.

Regarding this clone: The conserved closing phenylalanine or tryptophan is absent in this CDR3, likely reflecting a read error. This chain uses TRBV30 with TRBJ1-2, with TRBD1 matching over 7 bases. There are 15 residues in the CDR3. Looked up from germline, CDR1 is GTSNPN and CDR2 is SVGIG (reference sequence). The V segment lost 2 bases and the J segment 1 base; nucleotides outside the gene matches: 7. Here the CDR3 reads CAWSLPGQFNYGYTL. The DNA of the CDR3 is TGTGCCTGGAGTCTTCCGGGACAGTTTAACTATGGCTACACCCTC.

This clone occurred once. The chain uses TRBV25-1 and TRBJ2-7, with TRBD1 matching 7 bases. The CDR3 consists of 13 residues. CDR1 and CDR2 (germline): MGHDK, SYGVNS. The junction had 3 bases not matched to a gene; V was cut back by 7 bases and J by 0 bases. The CDR3: CASTGQPSYEQYF. For the CDR3, the DNA is TGTGCCAGCACGGGACAGCCCTCCTACGAGCAGTACTTC.

The CDR3 DNA is TGTGCCAGCAGCTGGGGGACCGGGACAGGGGGCTCCTACAATGAGCAGTTCTTC. Protein sequence: CASSWGTGTGGSYNEQFF. The chain is built from TRBV11-3 and TRBJ2-1, with 11 positions matching TRBD1. V was clipped by 4 bases and J by 0 bases; unmatched bases: 8. CDR1 is SGHNT and CDR2 is YENEEA in the germline V gene. CDR3 length equals 18 residues.

The J gene is TRBJ2-7, the V gene TRBV2; D might be TRBD2 (5 bases). In germline, CDR1 is SNHLY, CDR2 FYNNEI. V gave up 1 base and J gave up 3 bases, with 10 bases separating them. The CDR3 runs 14 residues. CDR3 coding DNA: TGTGCCAGCAGTGAAGTTGGGAGATTCTACGAGCAGTACTTC. It is translated as CASSEVGRFYEQYF.

This chain connects TRBV4-1 to TRBJ2-1, with a weak D call TRBD2 (5 bases). The CDR3 length is 15 residues. The germline gives CDR1 MGHRA, CDR2 YSYEKL. With 3 bases removed from V and 7 bases from J, the gap between germline ends came to 16 bases. The CDR3 reads CASSHPDGLGNEQFF. CDR3 DNA sequence: TGCGCCAGCAGCCATCCCGACGGACTGGGTAATGAGCAGTTCTTC.

CDR3 in amino acids: CASSAPRETQYF. CDR3 DNA: TGTGCCAGCAGTGCCCCGCGAGAGACCCAGTACTTC. The chain recombines TRBV25-1 with TRBJ2-5; D gene unclear. V dropped 4 bases and J dropped 4 bases, with 7 bases sitting between them. Germline V gene sequence: CDR1 MGHDK, CDR2 SYGVNS. The CDR3 is 12 residues long.

The chain joins TRBV9 to TRBJ2-2, with a weak D call TRBD1 (8 bases). The CDR3 is 17 amino acids. Germline assignment: CDR1 SGDLS and CDR2 YYNGEE. V dropped 3 bases and J dropped 3 bases, with 18 bases sitting between them. In DNA form, the CDR3 reads TGTGCCAGCAGCGCCCCAGGGGGCGGGGGATACACCGGGGAGCTGTTTTTT. Its protein is CASSAPGGGGYTGELFF. The whole variable domain, filled in from reference TRBV9 and TRBJ2-2, reads DSGVTQTPKHLITATGQRVTLRCSPRSGDLSVYWYQQSLDQGLQFLIQYYNGEERAKGNILERFSAQQFPDLHSELNLSSLELGDSALYFCASSAPGGGGYTGELFFGEGSRLTVL.

The chain links TRBV5-8 to TRBJ2-3, with D maybe TRBD1 (5 bases). CDR3 length equals 16 residues. Trimming cost V 1 base and J 2 bases, with 14 bases left between them. Germline CDR1 and CDR2: SGHTS and YDEGEE. The CDR3 spells CASSLRQTTITDTQYF. The DNA of the CDR3 is TGTGCCAGCAGCTTGCGACAGACGACAATCACAGATACGCAGTATTTT.

J is TRBJ2-1 and V is TRBV5-1; weak D call: TRBD1 (5 bases). V lost 7 bases to trimming and J lost 9 bases, with 11 bases between them. The length of the CDR3 is 11 residues. Per germline, CDR1 SGHRS and CDR2 YFSETQ. CDR3 amino acids: CASRTGFEQFF. CDR3 nucleotides: TGCGCCAGCCGAACAGGTTTTGAGCAGTTCTTC.